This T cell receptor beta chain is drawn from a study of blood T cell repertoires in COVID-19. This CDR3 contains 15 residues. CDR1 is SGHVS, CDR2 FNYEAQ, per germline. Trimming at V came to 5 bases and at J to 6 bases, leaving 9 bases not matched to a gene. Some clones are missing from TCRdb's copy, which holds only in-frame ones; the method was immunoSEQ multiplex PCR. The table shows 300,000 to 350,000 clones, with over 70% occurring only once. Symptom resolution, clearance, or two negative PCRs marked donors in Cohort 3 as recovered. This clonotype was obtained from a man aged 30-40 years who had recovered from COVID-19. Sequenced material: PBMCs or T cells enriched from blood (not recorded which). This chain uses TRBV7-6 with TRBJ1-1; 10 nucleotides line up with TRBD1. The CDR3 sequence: CASSLRPGQGSEAFF. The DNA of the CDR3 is TGTGCCAGCAGCCTGAGACCGGGACAGGGGTCTGAAGCTTTCTTT.